A few counts support the clone carrying this T cell receptor (beta chain). Per-sample yields of isolated PBMCs were at least 6 million. This entry comes from a study of blood T cells in healthy people across ages. Together with a sample-barcoded 5' primer, a J-beta primer mix was included in a second PCR lasting about 6 to 11 cycles. TCRdb processed the 5' RACE reads anew with MiXCR; each CDR3 protein has one entry. This repertoire shows 1.5 million to 2 million distinct CDR3 sequences, around half found once; its top ten account for around 2.1%. Looked up from germline, CDR1 is LGHNA and CDR2 is YSLEER. The CDR3 loop spans 18 amino acids. V was shortened by 0 bases and J by 5 bases, with 22 bases between the two germline ends.

Sequencing input: blood. The receptor's source is a woman in her thirties or forties in good health. V and J are TRBV4-3 and TRBJ2-5, with D possibly called TRBD1 or TRBD2 (5 bases each). CDR3 amino acids: CASSQDFPGAGYGETQYF. The CDR3 region has the DNA TGCGCCAGCAGCCAAGATTTCCCCGGGGCCGGGTATGGGGAGACCCAGTACTTC.